These T cell receptor beta chains were read from a single sample in a study of T cell repertoires in cytomegalovirus infection. TCRdb passed the reads through MiXCR, listing each CDR3 protein once. The sample yields 360,000 or so distinct CDR3 sequences, just under 35% seen once. The antigens of these receptors remain unknown. The sequenced sample was cultured PBMCs, obtained from culture after CMV antigen stimulation. The receptors derive from a human donor in good health (CMV status not recorded). Some clones in this sample may be carry-over from other donors' samples. Each CDR3 is given with its conserved first and last residue. The D gene is left open where the match is weak. Size is omitted from some rows. Given values are once, few, many or a class for expanded clones.

CDR3aa	CDR3nt	abundance	d_gene	j_gene	v_gene
CSAGEVGGRARRYEQYF	TGCAGTGCTGGCGAAGTTGGCGGGAGGGCCAGGAGGTACGAGCAGTACTTC	few	TRBD2	TRBJ2-7	TRBV20-1
CAISSDSYNEQFF	TGTGCCATCAGCTCAGACTCCTACAATGAGCAGTTCTTC	NA	NA	TRBJ2-1	TRBV10-3
CASRRDATNEKLFF	TGTGCCAGCAGACGCGATGCAACTAATGAAAAACTGTTTTTT	few	NA	TRBJ1-4	TRBV7-2
CASSLAGRISGANVLTF	TGTGCCAGCAGCTTGGCTGGACGGATCTCTGGGGCCAACGTCCTGACTTTC	NA	NA	TRBJ2-6	TRBV11-3
CASKLGPHTDTQYF	TGCGCCAGCAAATTGGGGCCCCACACAGATACGCAGTATTTT	NA	NA	TRBJ2-3	TRBV5-1
CSASPGGLSGNTIYF	TGCAGTGCTAGCCCAGGGGGCTTGTCTGGAAACACCATATATTTT	NA	TRBD1	TRBJ1-3	TRBV20-1
CSARDGRRVSQETQYF	TGCAGTGCTAGAGATGGTCGACGGGTCTCACAAGAGACCCAGTACTTC	many	NA	TRBJ2-5	TRBV20-1
CASILGAAGGSTDTQYF	TGTGCCAGCATCCTAGGGGCGGCGGGAGGAAGCACAGATACGCAGTATTTT	few	TRBD2	TRBJ2-3	TRBV7-6
CASSVLATQYF	TGTGCCAGTAGTGTGCTGGCTACGCAGTATTTT	NA	NA	TRBJ2-3	TRBV19
CASSAGGSYNSPLHF	TGTGCCAGCAGTGCAGGGGGCTCCTATAATTCACCCCTCCACTTT	NA	TRBD1	TRBJ1-6	TRBV27
CASMRTGGAETQYF	TGTGCCAGCATGCGGACAGGGGGCGCGGAGACCCAGTACTTC	few	TRBD1	TRBJ2-5	TRBV7-9
CASGTTIYEQYF	TGTGCCAGCGGTACGACCATCTACGAGCAGTACTTC	NA	NA	TRBJ2-7	TRBV6-2/TRBV6-3
CASTLGQGNVEQYF	TGTGCCAGCACCCTGGGACAGGGGAATGTCGAGCAGTACTTC	few	TRBD1	TRBJ2-7	TRBV12-3/TRBV12-4
CAISPGGGAETQYF	TGTGCCATCAGTCCTGGTGGGGGGGCTGAGACCCAGTACTTC	few	NA	TRBJ2-5	TRBV10-3
CATSRDVQGRKTQYF	TGTGCCACCAGCAGAGATGTACAGGGGAGGAAGACCCAGTACTTC	NA	NA	TRBJ2-5	TRBV15
CASSSGQGMDTQYF	TGTGCCAGCAGCTCCGGACAGGGCATGGATACGCAGTATTTT	few	TRBD1	TRBJ2-3	TRBV7-2
CASSLPPGQGLRGANVLTF	TGTGCCAGCAGCTTACCTCCGGGACAGGGTCTTCGTGGGGCCAACGTCCTGACTTTC	once	TRBD1	TRBJ2-6	TRBV7-9
CATSDALQGAGELFF	TGTGCCACCAGTGATGCATTGCAGGGGGCCGGGGAGCTGTTTTTT	many	TRBD1	TRBJ2-2	TRBV24-1
CASSPGTGGMYEQYF	TGTGCCAGCAGCCCCGGGACAGGGGGAATGTACGAGCAGTACTTC	NA	TRBD1	TRBJ2-7	TRBV28
CSASPTSGNTDTQYF	TGCAGTGCTAGTCCTACTAGCGGGAACACAGATACGCAGTATTTT	few	TRBD2	TRBJ2-3	TRBV20-1
CASKPHGGRTGNTGELFF	TGTGCCAGTAAACCCCACGGCGGGAGAACTGGGAACACCGGGGAGCTGTTTTTT	NA	TRBD2	TRBJ2-2	TRBV19
CASSLVRGVELFF	TGTGCCAGCAGCTTAGTTCGGGGAGTGGAGCTGTTTTTT	few	NA	TRBJ2-2	TRBV7-2
CATHIQGHSNQPQHF	TGTGCCACCCATATTCAGGGCCACAGCAATCAGCCCCAGCATTTT	NA	NA	TRBJ1-5	TRBV19
CASSLSRGPYEQYF	TGTGCCAGCAGTTTGTCGAGGGGCCCCTACGAGCAGTACTTC	few	NA	TRBJ2-7	TRBV28
CASSFSPVSQETQYF	TGTGCCAGCAGCTTTTCCCCGGTTAGCCAAGAGACCCAGTACTTC	few	NA	TRBJ2-5	TRBV7-2
CASKRRGSTETQYF	TGTGCCAGTAAGCGGCGCGGGAGTACAGAGACCCAGTACTTC	NA	TRBD2	TRBJ2-5	TRBV19
CASSYGEAYNEQFF	TGTGCCAGCAGTTACGGAGAGGCCTACAATGAGCAGTTCTTC	few	NA	TRBJ2-1	TRBV6-5
CASSWGDREITEAFF	TGTGCCAGCAGCTGGGGGGACAGGGAAATCACTGAAGCTTTCTTT	NA	TRBD1	TRBJ1-1	TRBV6-5
CASSTGTSELGPETQYF	TGTGCCAGCAGCACCGGGACTAGCGAGTTGGGGCCAGAGACCCAGTACTTC	NA	TRBD2	TRBJ2-5	TRBV12-3/TRBV12-4
CASSLEAAPNYGYTF	TGTGCCAGCAGCTTAGAGGCAGCTCCTAACTATGGCTACACCTTC	NA	NA	TRBJ1-2	TRBV11-2
CAISGGGAKNIQYF	TGTGCCATCAGTGGAGGGGGAGCCAAAAACATTCAGTACTTC	NA	NA	TRBJ2-4	TRBV10-3
CSALSWGGNEQFF	TGCAGTGCCCTCTCCTGGGGGGGAAATGAGCAGTTCTTC	NA	TRBD2	TRBJ2-1	TRBV20-1
CASSPGVHEQYF	TGTGCCAGCTCGCCAGGGGTGCACGAGCAGTACTTC	NA	NA	TRBJ2-7	TRBV18
CASSLATGEADYGYTF	TGTGCCAGCAGCTTAGCGACAGGGGAGGCGGACTATGGCTACACCTTC	NA	TRBD1	TRBJ1-2	TRBV7-2
CASSSARDTDTQYF	TGTGCCAGCAGCTCAGCCAGGGACACAGATACGCAGTATTTT	NA	NA	TRBJ2-3	TRBV11-3
CSAKGAGANLYTDTQYF	TGCAGTGCTAAAGGGGCAGGGGCCAATCTCTACACAGATACGCAGTATTTT	NA	NA	TRBJ2-3	TRBV20-1
CASSYGRGGGGTDTQYF	TGTGCCAGCAGTTACGGCCGGGGGGGCGGAGGCACAGATACGCAGTATTTT	NA	TRBD2	TRBJ2-3	TRBV6-6
CSARGIALADTQYF	TGCAGTGCTAGAGGAATAGCGTTGGCTGATACGCAGTATTTT	NA	NA	TRBJ2-3	TRBV20-1
CASSYSGSASYEQYF	TGTGCCAGCAGTTACTCTGGCTCAGCCTCCTACGAGCAGTACTTC	few	NA	TRBJ2-7	TRBV6-2/TRBV6-3
CASSLGRNSGNTIYF	TGTGCCAGCAGCTTAGGGCGGAACTCTGGAAACACCATATATTTT	NA	NA	TRBJ1-3	TRBV7-9
CASSRRGGEQFF	TGTGCCAGCAGCAGAAGAGGGGGGGAGCAGTTCTTC	NA	NA	TRBJ2-1	TRBV5-4
CASSLTPGLVNEQFF	TGTGCCAGCAGCCTGACACCGGGACTAGTTAATGAGCAGTTCTTC	few	TRBD2	TRBJ2-1	TRBV9
CASSSLAGFANEQFF	TGTGCCAGTAGTTCCCTAGCGGGATTTGCCAATGAGCAGTTCTTC	many	TRBD2	TRBJ2-1	TRBV19
CASSLVPGLGGSTDTQYF	TGTGCCAGCAGCTTAGTTCCGGGACTAGGGGGGAGCACAGATACGCAGTATTTT	NA	TRBD2	TRBJ2-3	TRBV7-2
CASSRGRYQETQYF	TGTGCCAGCAGCCGGGGACGGTACCAAGAGACCCAGTACTTC	NA	NA	TRBJ2-5	TRBV6-8
CASCPLIFGYTF	TGTGCCAGCTGCCCATTAATATTTGGCTACACCTTC	NA	NA	TRBJ1-2	TRBV7-2
CASSPRYTEAFF	TGTGCCAGCAGCCCTCGGTACACTGAAGCTTTCTTT	few	NA	TRBJ1-1	TRBV11-2
CASSLKPTGTVIQETQYF	TGCGCCAGCAGCTTGAAGCCGACCGGGACAGTAATCCAAGAGACCCAGTACTTC	NA	TRBD1	TRBJ2-5	TRBV5-1
CAIASTGVTYGYTF	TGTGCCATCGCTTCGACAGGGGTTACTTATGGCTACACCTTC	NA	TRBD1	TRBJ1-2	TRBV10-3
CASGPRIGTEAFF	TGTGCCAGCGGCCCCAGGATCGGGACTGAAGCTTTCTTT	once	NA	TRBJ1-1	TRBV7-6
CSVEEWTDSGANVLTF	TGCAGCGTTGAAGAATGGACCGACTCTGGGGCCAACGTCCTGACTTTC	NA	NA	TRBJ2-6	TRBV29-1
CASSYNTLNTEAFF	TGTGCCAGCAGTTATAATACGCTGAACACTGAAGCTTTCTTT	few	NA	TRBJ1-1	TRBV6-2/TRBV6-3
CASTPGVPGQYNEQFF	TGTGCCAGTACCCCCGGGGTACCGGGACAATACAATGAGCAGTTCTTC	NA	NA	TRBJ2-1	TRBV19
CASKASGSYEQYF	TGTGCCAGCAAGGCTAGCGGGAGCTACGAGCAGTACTTC	NA	TRBD2	TRBJ2-7	TRBV27
CASSPPSEGTTQYF	TGTGCCAGCTCACCACCTTCGGAGGGAACAACCCAGTACTTC	NA	NA	TRBJ2-5	TRBV18